One sample yielded the 27 T cell receptor beta chains listed below, sequenced in a study of beta chain features in type 1 diabetes. Broader study findings: Moderate yet significant TCRB CDR3 shortening was seen in Type 1 diabetes patients in all four CD4+ subsets.

These TCRs' antigens remain unknown. Expressed TCRB transcripts got sequenced, as all isolated RNA was reverse transcribed. Clones were sequenced by immunoSEQ multiplex PCR, and TCRdb holds only the in-frame ones, with some missing. This table has 600,000 to 700,000 clones, about an eighth appearing once. The specimen was naive CD4+ T cells from blood. Source of these receptors: a man aged 18 to 30 with type 1 diabetes.

The rearrangement links TRBV30 to TRBJ1-2, with TRBD1 matching over 9 bases. V lost 1 base and J lost 7; bases outside the gene matches: 4. The CDR3 consists of 13 residues. Germline CDR1 is GTSNPN and CDR2 is SVGIG (reference sequence). CDR3 amino acids: CAWSARQGGGYTF. For the CDR3, the DNA is TGTGCCTGGAGTGCCCGACAGGGGGGTGGCTACACCTTC.

There are a few counts of this clone. V gene TRBV29-1 combines with J gene TRBJ1-1; 10 bases align to TRBD1. J gave up 6 bases and V 1 base, and 5 bases lay outside the gene matches. There are 14 residues in the CDR3. CDR1 and CDR2 from the germline V gene are SQVTM and ANQGSEA. DNA for the CDR3: TGCAGCGTTGAAGGGGGACAGGGGATCGCTGAAGCTTTCTTT. Its protein product is CSVEGGQGIAEAFF.

This clone was observed a handful of times. This rearrangement joins TRBV5-1 to TRBJ2-3; D gene ambiguous. The CDR3 totals 15 residues. Trimming took off 0 bases at V and 1 base at J, with 9 bases between the two ends. Germline CDR1 and CDR2: SGHRS and YFSETQ. CDR3 loop: CASSLGPAGTDTQYF. CDR3 bases: TGCGCCAGCAGCTTGGGCCCGGCTGGCACAGATACGCAGTATTTT.

V and J are TRBV28 and TRBJ2-2; D is unclear. The CDR3 covers 15 residues. Germline V gene lookup returns CDR1 MDHEN and CDR2 SYDVKM. The V end was cut by 7 bases, the J end by 4 bases, with 16 bases between. CDR3 nucleotide sequence: TGTGCCAGCATATCCCCCAGGTTCGGCACCGGGGAGCTGTTTTTT. Its protein is CASISPRFGTGELFF.

Only a few counts were recorded for this clone. The chain is built from TRBV10-3 and TRBJ1-1, with D hard to call. This CDR3 has 11 residues. The V gene lost 7 bases and the J gene lost 10 bases, with 13 bases spanning the gap. Germline lookup yields CDR1 ENHRY and CDR2 SYGVKD. CDR3 amino acids: CAITSLAGAFF. The DNA for the CDR3 is TGTGCCATCACCTCTCTCGCGGGAGCTTTCTTT.

This clone was detected a few times. The genes are TRBV19 and TRBJ1-1; possibly TRBD1 for D (6 bases). Germline CDR1 and CDR2: LNHDA and SQIVND (reference sequence). The CDR3 loop spans 13 amino acids. V lost 8 bases and J lost 1, with 11 bases in between. CDR3 protein: CASHTGRNTEAFF. As DNA, the CDR3 is TGTGCCAGTCATACAGGGAGGAACACTGAAGCTTTCTTT.

The table lists this clone with a few counts. The chain links TRBV4-1 to TRBJ2-5; unclear D gene. The length of the CDR3 is 12 residues. The V end lost 0 bases, the J end lost 7 bases, and 6 bases lay between the germline ends. The germline V gene encodes CDR1 MGHRA and CDR2 YSYEKL. The CDR3 region is CASSQDLGTQYF. For the CDR3, the DNA is TGCGCCAGCAGCCAAGATTTGGGGACCCAGTACTTC.

The V gene is TRBV7-9, the J gene TRBJ2-1, with 9 positions matching TRBD1. V lost 5 bases and J lost 8; bases outside the gene matches: 4. There are 13 residues in the CDR3. Germline V gene sequence: CDR1 SEHNR, CDR2 FQNEAQ (reference sequence). CDR3 sequence reads: CASSTRQGDEQFF. The CDR3 DNA reads as TGTGCCAGCAGCACCCGACAGGGGGATGAGCAGTTCTTC.

The chain combines TRBV6-5 with TRBJ2-7; 7 positions match TRBD2. The ends lost 2 bases at V and 6 bases at J; junction bases unmatched: 1. Looked up from germline, CDR1 is MNHEY and CDR2 is SVGAGI. This CDR3 has 12 residues. The CDR3 coding sequence is TGTGCCAGCAGTTACACGGGAGGCGAGCAGTACTTC. It encodes CASSYTGGEQYF.

The chain couples TRBV19 to TRBJ2-6; no definite D call. Germline V gene sequence: CDR1 LNHDA, CDR2 SQIVND (reference sequence). The V gene lost 2 bases and the J gene lost 0 bases, with 11 bases spanning the gap. CDR3 length: 17 residues. The chain's CDR3 is CASSIFAESSGANVLTF. The CDR3 coding sequence is TGTGCCAGTAGTATATTTGCAGAAAGCTCTGGGGCCAACGTCCTGACTTTC.

As concerns this clone: The sample has other DNA sequences that encode this CDR3 too. The V gene is TRBV28, the J gene TRBJ2-2; no clear D. Germline V gene lookup returns CDR1 MDHEN and CDR2 SYDVKM. V was clipped by 2 bases and J by 5 bases, with 3 bases between them. This CDR3 has 12 amino acids. The CDR3 nucleotides are TGTGCCAGCAGTTTAGGTACCGGGGAGCTGTTTTTT. It is translated as CASSLGTGELFF.

V and J are TRBV28 and TRBJ1-1; D possibly corresponds to TRBD1 (5 bases). With 6 bases removed from V and 11 bases from J, the gap between germline ends came to 22 bases. The CDR3 consists of 14 residues. Germline CDR1 reads MDHEN; CDR2 reads SYDVKM. The CDR3: CASSVDSLPVRAFF. The CDR3 nucleotides read TGTGCCAGCAGCGTTGACAGCCTCCCAGTAAGGGCTTTCTTT. The full variable domain, rest sourced from reference TRBV28 and TRBJ1-1, is DVKVTQSSRYLVKRTGEKVFLECVQDMDHENMFWYRQDPGLGLRLIYFSYDVKMKEKGDIPEGYSVSREKKERFSLILESASTNQTSMYLCASSVDSLPVRAFFGQGTRLTVV.

This rearrangement joins TRBV7-9 to TRBJ1-1, with D maybe TRBD1 (5 bases). The ends were cut back, 5 bases at V and 6 bases at J, with 13 bases in the middle. The CDR3 extends over 13 amino acids. The germline CDR1 and CDR2 sequences are SEHNR and FQNEAQ (reference sequence). The CDR3 here is CASSNAGTAEAFF. Written as DNA, the CDR3 is TGTGCCAGCAGCAATGCTGGGACGGCTGAAGCTTTCTTT.

This clone occurred a few times. This sequence joins TRBV7-8 and TRBJ2-2, with 10 bases that match TRBD1. CDR1 is SGHVS and CDR2 is FQNEAQ in the germline V gene. Trimming removed 8 bases from V and 2 bases from J; junction bases left unmatched: 8. This CDR3 contains 16 residues. CDR3 in amino acids: CASRRDRGLNTGELFF. DNA for the CDR3: TGTGCCAGCCGCCGGGACAGGGGATTAAACACCGGGGAGCTGTTTTTT.

As concerns this clone: At the DNA level, this CDR3 is encoded by other sequences in the same sample as well. V is TRBV30 and J is TRBJ1-1; 7 nucleotides line up with TRBD1. Germline V gene data show CDR1 as GTSNPN and CDR2 as SVGIG (reference sequence). The CDR3 runs to 13 residues. Germline trimming cut 3 bases from V and 1 base from J; bases unmatched to any gene: 2. The CDR3 sequence: CAWSRQGNTEAFF. The CDR3 region has the DNA TGTGCCTGGAGCCGACAGGGGAACACTGAAGCTTTCTTT.

This clone was recorded many times. At the DNA level, this CDR3 is encoded by other sequences in the same sample as well. The DNA of the CDR3 is TGTGCCTGGAGTGGGCTAGCGGGGTCCACAGATACGCAGTATTTT. Amino acid sequence: CAWSGLAGSTDTQYF. This chain uses TRBV30 with TRBJ2-3; TRBD2 aligns across 9 bases. This CDR3 has 15 residues. Germline CDR1 is GTSNPN and CDR2 is SVGIG (reference sequence). V lost 1 base and J lost 2; bases outside the gene matches: 4.

The chain is built from TRBV2 and TRBJ2-5, with a possible D match to TRBD1 (6 bases). Per germline, CDR1 SNHLY and CDR2 FYNNEI. Trimming took 4 bases from V and 4 from J, leaving 7 bases between them. This CDR3 comprises 12 residues. CDR3 sequence reads: CASSGGRETQYF. The CDR3 nucleotides read TGTGCCAGCAGTGGGGGGCGAGAGACCCAGTACTTC.

The chain couples TRBV5-1 to TRBJ2-1, with a tentative D call TRBD1 (6 bases). Germline V gives CDR1 SGHRS, CDR2 YFSETQ. The CDR3 length is 18 residues. Trimming removed 2 bases from V and 3 bases from J, with 21 bases in between. The CDR3 DNA is TGCGCCAGCAGCTTCACATACCCACAGGGAAAGTTCTACAATGAGCAGTTCTTC. Encoded protein: CASSFTYPQGKFYNEQFF.

This clone was counted a few times. The J gene is TRBJ1-2, the V gene TRBV30; D call uncertain. Germline CDR1 reads GTSNPN; CDR2 reads SVGIG (reference sequence). This CDR3 spans 13 amino acids. V lost 4 bases and J lost 1, with 10 bases in between. The CDR3 coding sequence is TGTGCCTGGACCCTTGGGGTTAACTATGGCTACACCTTC. Its translation: CAWTLGVNYGYTF.

J is TRBJ2-5 and V is TRBV5-1; 10 bases agree with TRBD1. V was clipped by 0 bases and J by 3 bases; unmatched bases: 8. CDR1 is SGHRS, CDR2 YFSETQ, per germline. This CDR3 has 17 amino acids. The CDR3: CASSLVPLGQGEETQYF. The CDR3 coding sequence is TGCGCCAGCAGCTTGGTGCCCTTAGGACAGGGGGAAGAGACCCAGTACTTC.

A few counts support this clone. The J gene is TRBJ2-2, the V gene TRBV10-3; D perhaps matches TRBD2 (5 bases). This CDR3 comprises 15 residues. Per the germline V gene, CDR1 is ENHRY and CDR2 is SYGVKD. Trimming shortened V by 5 bases and J by 1 base, and 11 bases separated the two germline ends. The CDR3 nucleotides are TGTGCCATCAGTACCGGGATGGGGAACACCGGGGAGCTGTTTTTT. Residues: CAISTGMGNTGELFF.

This CDR3 reads CASSQDAGAAPMLLFF. DNA of the CDR3: TGTGCCAGCAGCCAAGATGCGGGGGCCGCTCCCATGTTACTGTTTTTT. V and J are TRBV4-2 and TRBJ2-2; a weak D match, TRBD2 (7 bases). There are 16 residues in the CDR3. Germline values: CDR1 LGHNA, CDR2 YNFKEQ. V was cut by 0 bases and J by 14 bases, with 22 bases left in between.

The chain employs TRBV13 and TRBJ2-7, with D perhaps matching TRBD1 (6 bases). Germline V CDR1 and CDR2: PRHDT, FYEKMQ (reference sequence). The ends were cut back, 6 bases at V and 0 bases at J, with 12 bases in the middle. The CDR3 sequence is 14 residues long. The CDR3 spells CASSLRDISYEQYF. CDR3 sequence (DNA): TGTGCCAGCAGTCTCCGGGACATCTCCTACGAGCAGTACTTC.

The chain couples TRBV5-1 to TRBJ1-3; D is unclear. CDR1 and CDR2 from the germline V gene are SGHRS and YFSETQ. Trimming cost V 0 bases and J 5 bases, with 6 bases left between them. The CDR3 is 13 residues long. DNA for the CDR3: TGCGCCAGCAGCTTGGATTCCCGAAACACCATATATTTT. Translation: CASSLDSRNTIYF.

V usage is TRBV2 and J usage is TRBJ1-4, with unresolved D. The CDR3 has 11 residues. CDR1 is SNHLY, CDR2 FYNNEI, per germline. Trimming removed 9 bases at V and 6 bases at J, with 8 bases between. For the CDR3, the DNA is TGTGCCAGTAAACAGCATGAAAAACTGTTTTTT. The encoded protein is CASKQHEKLFF.

The V gene is TRBV6-5, the J gene TRBJ1-1; D remains ambiguous. Germline CDR1 reads MNHEY; CDR2 reads SVGAGI. The V and J ends lost 5 bases and 1 base respectively, with 5 bases between them. The CDR3 has 12 residues. The CDR3, as DNA: TGTGCCAGCAGTGCTAGGAACACTGAAGCTTTCTTT. This gives the protein CASSARNTEAFF.

The chain joins TRBV30 to TRBJ2-1, with 13 bases identical to TRBD2. The CDR3 runs 16 residues. V gave up 2 bases and J gave up 7 bases; unmatched junction bases: 8. Germline values: CDR1 GTSNPN, CDR2 SVGIG (reference sequence). CDR3: CAWSPTSGGPRNEQFF. The CDR3 DNA is TGTGCCTGGAGTCCGACTAGCGGGGGGCCCAGGAATGAGCAGTTCTTC.